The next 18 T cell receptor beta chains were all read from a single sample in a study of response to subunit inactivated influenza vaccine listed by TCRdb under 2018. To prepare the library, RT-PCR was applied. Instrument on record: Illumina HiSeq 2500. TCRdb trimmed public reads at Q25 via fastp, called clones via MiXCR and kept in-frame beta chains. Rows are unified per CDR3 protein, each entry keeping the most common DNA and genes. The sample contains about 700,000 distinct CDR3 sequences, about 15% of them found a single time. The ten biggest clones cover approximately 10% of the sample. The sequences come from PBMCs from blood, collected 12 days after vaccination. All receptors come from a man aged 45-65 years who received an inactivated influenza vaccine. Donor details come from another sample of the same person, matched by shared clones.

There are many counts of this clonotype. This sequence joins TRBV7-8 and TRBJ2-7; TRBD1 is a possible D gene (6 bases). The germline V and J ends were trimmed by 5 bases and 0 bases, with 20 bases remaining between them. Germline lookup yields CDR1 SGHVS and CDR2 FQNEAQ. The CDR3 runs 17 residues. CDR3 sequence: CASSQLPGTYYSYEQYF. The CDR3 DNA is TGTGCCAGCAGCCAACTTCCCGGGACATATTACTCCTACGAGCAGTACTTC. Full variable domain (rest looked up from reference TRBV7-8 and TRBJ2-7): GAGVSQSPRYKVAKRGQDVALRCDPISGHVSLFWYQQALGQGPEFLTYFQNEAQLDKSGLPSDRFFAERPEGSVSTLKIQRTQQEDSAVYLCASSQLPGTYYSYEQYFGPGTRLTVT.

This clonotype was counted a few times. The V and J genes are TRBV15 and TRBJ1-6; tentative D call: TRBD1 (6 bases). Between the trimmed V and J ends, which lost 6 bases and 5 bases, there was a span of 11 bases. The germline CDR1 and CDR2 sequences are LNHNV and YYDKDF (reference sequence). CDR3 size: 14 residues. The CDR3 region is CATSAEGDNSPLHF. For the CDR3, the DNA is TGTGCCACCAGTGCTGAGGGGGATAATTCACCCCTCCACTTT.

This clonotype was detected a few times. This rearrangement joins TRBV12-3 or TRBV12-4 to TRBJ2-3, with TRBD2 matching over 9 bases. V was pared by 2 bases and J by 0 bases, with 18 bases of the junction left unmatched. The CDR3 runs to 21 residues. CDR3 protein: CASSLQWVLAGGPASTDTQYF. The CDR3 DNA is TGTGCCAGCAGTTTACAGTGGGTCTTGGCGGGAGGGCCGGCGAGCACAGATACGCAGTATTTT.

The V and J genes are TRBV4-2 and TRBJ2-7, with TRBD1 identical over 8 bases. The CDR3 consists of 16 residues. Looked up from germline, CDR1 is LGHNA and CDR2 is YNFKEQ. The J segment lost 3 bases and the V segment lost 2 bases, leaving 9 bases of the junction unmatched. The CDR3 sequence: CASSQLTGGKDYEQYF. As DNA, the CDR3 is TGTGCCAGCAGCCAACTTACAGGGGGTAAGGACTACGAGCAGTACTTC.

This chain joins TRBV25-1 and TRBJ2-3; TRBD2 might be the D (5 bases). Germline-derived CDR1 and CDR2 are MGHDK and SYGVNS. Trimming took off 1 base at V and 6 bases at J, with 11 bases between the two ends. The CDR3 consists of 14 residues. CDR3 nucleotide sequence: TGTGCCAGCAGTGAATGGTCGGGAACGGATACGCAGTATTTT. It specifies CASSEWSGTDTQYF.

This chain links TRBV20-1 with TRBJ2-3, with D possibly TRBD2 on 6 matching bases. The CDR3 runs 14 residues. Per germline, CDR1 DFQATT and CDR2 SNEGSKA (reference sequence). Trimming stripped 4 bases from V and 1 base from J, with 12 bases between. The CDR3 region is CSATPTRRTDTQYF. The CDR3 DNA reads TGCAGTGCTACTCCGACTAGGCGCACAGATACGCAGTATTTT.

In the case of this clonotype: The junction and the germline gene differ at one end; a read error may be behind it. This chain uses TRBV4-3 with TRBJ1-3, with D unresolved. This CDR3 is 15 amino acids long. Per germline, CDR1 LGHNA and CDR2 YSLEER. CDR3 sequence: CASSQEEVLGDTIYF. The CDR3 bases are TGCGCCAGCAGCCAAGAAGAGGTCCTTGGAGACACCATATATTTT.

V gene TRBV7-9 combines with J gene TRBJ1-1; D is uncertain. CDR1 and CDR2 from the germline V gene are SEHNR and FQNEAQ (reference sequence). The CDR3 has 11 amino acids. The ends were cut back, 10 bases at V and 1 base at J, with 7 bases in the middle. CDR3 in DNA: TGTGCCACCGGAACGAACACTGAAGCTTTCTTT. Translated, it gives CATGTNTEAFF.

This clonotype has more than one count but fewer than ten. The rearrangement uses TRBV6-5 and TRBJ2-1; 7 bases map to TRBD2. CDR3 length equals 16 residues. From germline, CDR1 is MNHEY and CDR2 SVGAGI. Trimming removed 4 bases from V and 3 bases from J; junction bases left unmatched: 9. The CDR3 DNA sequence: TGTGCCAGCAGTTCTGAGGCGGGGGTCTTCTACAATGAGCAGTTCTTC. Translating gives CASSSEAGVFYNEQFF.

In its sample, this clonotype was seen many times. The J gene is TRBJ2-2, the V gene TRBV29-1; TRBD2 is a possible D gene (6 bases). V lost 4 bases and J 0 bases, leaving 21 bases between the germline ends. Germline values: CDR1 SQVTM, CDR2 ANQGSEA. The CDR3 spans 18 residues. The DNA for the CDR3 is TGCAGCGTTGGCGTTGGGGGTCGCGGGACTGCGAACACCGGGGAGCTGTTTTTT. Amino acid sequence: CSVGVGGRGTANTGELFF.

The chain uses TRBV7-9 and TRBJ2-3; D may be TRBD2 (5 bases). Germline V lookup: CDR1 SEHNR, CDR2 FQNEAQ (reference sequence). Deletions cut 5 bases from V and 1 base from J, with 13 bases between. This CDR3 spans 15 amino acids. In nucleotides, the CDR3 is TGTGCCAGCAGCCCGCCTGGACTGCGCACAGATACGCAGTATTTT. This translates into CASSPPGLRTDTQYF. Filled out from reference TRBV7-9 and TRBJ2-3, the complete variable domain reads DTGVSQNPRHKITKRGQNVTFRCDPISEHNRLYWYRQTLGQGPEFLTYFQNEAQLEKSRLLSDRFSAERPKGSFSTLEIQRTEQGDSAMYLCASSPPGLRTDTQYFGPGTRLTVL.

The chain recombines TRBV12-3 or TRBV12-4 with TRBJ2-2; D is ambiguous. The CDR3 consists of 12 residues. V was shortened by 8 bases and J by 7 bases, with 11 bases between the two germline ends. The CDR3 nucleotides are TGTGCCAGCCTAGAAAGTGTCGGGGAGCTGTTTTTT. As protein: CASLESVGELFF.

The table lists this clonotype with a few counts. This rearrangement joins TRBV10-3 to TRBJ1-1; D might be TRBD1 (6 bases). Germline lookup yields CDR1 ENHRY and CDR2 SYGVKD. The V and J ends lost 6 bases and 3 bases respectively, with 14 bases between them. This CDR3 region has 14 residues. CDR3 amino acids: CAIRDRDMDTEAFF. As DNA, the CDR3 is TGTGCCATCAGGGACCGGGACATGGACACTGAAGCTTTCTTT.

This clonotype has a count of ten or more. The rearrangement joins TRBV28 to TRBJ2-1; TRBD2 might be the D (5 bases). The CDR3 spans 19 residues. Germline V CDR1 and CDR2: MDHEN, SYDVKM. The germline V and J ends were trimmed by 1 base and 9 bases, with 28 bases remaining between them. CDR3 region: CASSLSPPLAETTASEQFF. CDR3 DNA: TGTGCCAGCAGTTTATCTCCCCCCCTCGCCGAGACTACGGCGAGTGAGCAGTTCTTC. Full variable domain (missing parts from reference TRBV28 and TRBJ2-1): DVKVTQSSRYLVKRTGEKVFLECVQDMDHENMFWYRQDPGLGLRLIYFSYDVKMKEKGDIPEGYSVSREKKERFSLILESASTNQTSMYLCASSLSPPLAETTASEQFFGPGTRLTVL.

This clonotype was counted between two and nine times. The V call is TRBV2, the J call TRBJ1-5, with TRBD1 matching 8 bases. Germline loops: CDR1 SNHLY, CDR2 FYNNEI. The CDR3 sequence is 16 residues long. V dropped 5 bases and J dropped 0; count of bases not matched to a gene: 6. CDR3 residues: CASSRQGRYSNQPQHF. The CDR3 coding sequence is TGTGCCAGCAGTAGACAGGGGAGATATAGCAATCAGCCCCAGCATTTT. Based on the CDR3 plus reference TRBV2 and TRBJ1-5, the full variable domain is EPEVTQTPSHQVTQMGQEVILRCVPISNHLYFYWYRQILGQKVEFLVSFYNNEISEKSEIFDDQFSVERPDGSNFTLKIRSTKLEDSAMYFCASSRQGRYSNQPQHFGDGTRLSIL.

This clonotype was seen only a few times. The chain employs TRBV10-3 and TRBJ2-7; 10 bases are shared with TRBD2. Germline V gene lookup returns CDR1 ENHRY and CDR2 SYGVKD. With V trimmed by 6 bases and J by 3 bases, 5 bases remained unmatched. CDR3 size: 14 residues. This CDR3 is CAISQREGLYEQYF. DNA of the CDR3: TGTGCCATCAGCCAGCGGGAGGGCCTCTACGAGCAGTACTTC.

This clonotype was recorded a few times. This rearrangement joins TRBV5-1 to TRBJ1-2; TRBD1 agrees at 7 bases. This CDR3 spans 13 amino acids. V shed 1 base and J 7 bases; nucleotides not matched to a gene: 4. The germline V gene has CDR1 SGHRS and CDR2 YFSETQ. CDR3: CASSLKGASGYTF. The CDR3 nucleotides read TGCGCCAGCAGCTTGAAGGGGGCCAGTGGCTACACCTTC.

CDR3 sequence: CASIGGSSTGELFF. In nucleotides, the CDR3 is TGTGCCAGCATCGGGGGATCGAGCACCGGGGAGCTGTTTTTT. The chain has TRBV2 and TRBJ2-2, with D maybe TRBD2 (6 bases). The V gene lost 7 bases and the J gene lost 4 bases, with 13 bases spanning the gap. Per germline, CDR1 SNHLY and CDR2 FYNNEI. This CDR3 has 14 amino acids.